Listed below are T cell receptor beta chains from one sample, sequenced in a study of CD8+ T cells in alopecia areata. Sequencing used immunoSEQ multiplex PCR; TCRdb keeps in-frame clones, though not all of them. This table has 100,000 to 150,000 clones, roughly 63% appearing once. The material sequenced was CD8+ T cells sorted from blood, taken at week 4, from a patient treated with tofacitinib. These receptor sequences come from a human donor with alopecia areata. Both conserved end residues are part of each CDR3. A D gene is named only where the DNA matches it firmly. Expanded clones get a size class; other rows say once, few or many, or leave the size out.

j_gene | d_gene | abundance | v_gene | CDR3aa | CDR3nt
TRBJ2-5 | - | - | TRBV7-2 | CASSLDGETQYF | TGTGCCAGCAGCTTAGATGGGGAGACCCAGTACTTC
TRBJ2-1 | - | - | TRBV29-1 | CSVGQAFGVEQFF | TGCAGCGTTGGACAGGCGTTCGGGGTTGAGCAGTTCTTC
TRBJ2-3 | TRBD2 | - | TRBV13 | CASSLNSGGHADTQYF | TGTGCCAGCAGCTTGAATAGCGGGGGGCATGCAGATACGCAGTATTTT
TRBJ2-7 | - | - | TRBV7-3 | CASSPTFYEQYF | TGTGCCAGCAGCCCGACATTCTACGAGCAGTACTTC
TRBJ2-2 | TRBD2 | - | TRBV29-1 | CSTSASDGELFF | TGCAGCACTAGCGCGTCCGACGGGGAGCTGTTTTTT
TRBJ2-5 | - | - | TRBV12-5 | CASGLGETQYF | TGTGCTAGTGGTTTAGGGGAGACCCAGTACTTC
TRBJ2-1 | - | - | TRBV15 | CATSRGASSSYNEQFF | TGTGCCACCAGCAGGGGAGCTTCCAGCTCCTACAATGAGCAGTTCTTC
TRBJ1-6 | - | - | TRBV25-1 | CASSDPRAGIYSPLHF | TGTGCCAGCAGTGACCCCCGTGCGGGAATTTATTCACCCCTCCACTTT
TRBJ1-5 | - | - | TRBV7-2 | CASSLSVEDQPQHF | TGTGCCAGCAGCTTATCGGTGGAAGATCAGCCCCAGCATTTT
TRBJ2-1 | TRBD1 | few | TRBV30 | CAWSYRTGDNYNEQFF | TGTGCCTGGAGTTATCGGACAGGGGACAATTACAATGAGCAGTTCTTC
TRBJ2-1 | - | - | TRBV29-1 | CSVRQPQYNEQFF | TGCAGCGTTCGACAGCCACAATACAATGAGCAGTTCTTC
TRBJ1-1 | - | - | TRBV7-3 | CASSLMGPTEEAFF | TGTGCCAGCAGCTTAATGGGTCCAACAGAGGAAGCTTTCTTT
TRBJ2-1 | TRBD1 | - | TRBV29-1 | CSGRTGGDNEQFF | TGCAGCGGGCGGACAGGGGGGGACAATGAGCAGTTCTTC
TRBJ2-7 | TRBD1 | few | TRBV29-1 | CSVEDRNPWEQYF | TGCAGCGTTGAGGACAGGAACCCTTGGGAGCAGTACTTC
TRBJ1-6 | - | - | TRBV5-4 | CASSLDRWDSPLHF | TGTGCCAGCAGCTTGGACAGGTGGGATTCACCCCTCCACTTT
TRBJ2-1 | - | - | TRBV7-9 | CASSLRRGTYNEQFF | TGTGCCAGCAGCTTAAGACGGGGGACCTACAATGAGCAGTTCTTC
TRBJ1-2 | - | - | TRBV6-5 | CASRAGTNYGYTF | TGTGCCAGCAGGGCCGGGACCAACTATGGCTACACCTTC
TRBJ1-4 | - | few | TRBV21-1 | CASSPPPGQGLEKLFF | TGTGCCAGCAGCCCTCCTCCGGGACAGGGGCTTGAAAAACTGTTTTTT
TRBJ2-1 | - | - | TRBV7-2 | CASSLDQDAYNEQFF | TGTGCCAGCAGCCTTGACCAAGATGCCTACAATGAGCAGTTCTTC
TRBJ2-3 | - | - | TRBV29-1 | CSVSPARPQSTDTQYF | TGCAGCGTTTCCCCCGCCCGACCCCAAAGCACAGATACGCAGTATTTT
TRBJ2-7 | - | - | TRBV4-1 | CASSQGAYEQYF | TGCGCCAGCAGCCAAGGGGCCTACGAGCAGTACTTC
TRBJ1-6 | - | - | TRBV25-1 | CASSESYSPLHF | TGTGCCAGCAGTGAATCTTATTCACCCCTCCACTTT
TRBJ1-2 | - | - | TRBV10-3 | CATIDPSEDYGYTF | TGTGCCACCATAGATCCGTCGGAGGACTATGGCTACACCTTC
TRBJ2-7 | - | few | TRBV5-1 | CASSLEYGEATYEQYF | TGCGCCAGCAGCTTGGAGTATGGGGAGGCGACCTACGAGCAGTACTTC
TRBJ2-1 | - | - | TRBV29-1 | CSVRDSEQFF | TGCAGCGTCCGCGACAGTGAGCAGTTCTTC
TRBJ2-5 | - | few | TRBV29-1 | CSASDFEETQYF | TGCAGCGCTAGCGACTTTGAAGAGACCCAGTACTTC
TRBJ1-2 | - | - | TRBV30 | CAWSPGEGTGYTF | TGTGCCTGGAGTCCTGGGGAGGGAACTGGCTACACCTTC
TRBJ2-3 | TRBD1 | few | TRBV9 | CASSVEDRHTDTQYF | TGTGCCAGCAGCGTCGAGGACAGGCACACAGATACGCAGTATTTT
TRBJ2-3 | - | few | TRBV4-3 | CASSQEAGLADTQYF | TGCGCCAGCAGCCAAGAGGCAGGGCTAGCCGATACGCAGTATTTT